This record covers a single T cell receptor beta chain. Between the trimmed V and J ends, which lost 0 bases and 8 bases, there was a span of 15 bases. Germline V gene sequence: CDR1 SGHRS, CDR2 YFSETQ. This CDR3 is 15 amino acids long. The sample originates from a study of cytomegalovirus exposure and HLA in healthy donors. Use of 60 Vbeta and 13 Jbeta primers characterized the PCR. Only in-frame clones appear in the TCRdb table, and some are missing; sequencing was by immunoSEQ multiplex PCR. There are 160,000 or so clones in the sample; about three quarters occur only once, and nearly 6.5% lies in the top ten.

The receptor was derived from a man in his forties in good health and CMV-seropositive. Sequencing input: PBMCs. The chain links TRBV5-1 to TRBJ1-3; D is unclear. In DNA form, the CDR3 reads TGCGCCAGCAGCTTGGACGCAGGCCTGGGAGACACCATATATTTT. This gives the protein CASSLDAGLGDTIYF.